This record concerns one T cell receptor (beta chain) sequence. As yet, its antigen is unknown. This entry is derived from a study of OX40 agonist ivuxolimab in advanced cancers. General study findings and limits: There were, on average, more expanded clones in CD8+ T cells than in CD4+. The specificity for antigen of the expanded peripheral T cells was not determined.

Here immunoSEQ multiplex PCR was the method, and the copy in TCRdb shows in-frame clones only, minus some. The sample carries more than 45,000 clones, about 88% recorded once. CDR3 length: 16 amino acids. The V end was cut by 0 bases, the J end by 10 bases, with 21 bases between. From germline, CDR1 is MGHRA and CDR2 YSYEKL. The sequence was obtained from an adult with an advanced solid tumor such as melanoma, head and neck, liver or kidney cancer. The chain recombines TRBV4-1 with TRBJ1-1; D is possibly TRBD1 (5 bases). Sequencing was performed on CD4+ or CD8+ T cells sorted from blood, taken in a trial of the OX40 agonist ivuxolimab. The CDR3 loop reads CASSQEGEATSDRAFF. The CDR3 DNA sequence: TGCGCCAGCAGCCAAGAGGGGGAGGCCACCTCAGACAGAGCTTTCTTT.